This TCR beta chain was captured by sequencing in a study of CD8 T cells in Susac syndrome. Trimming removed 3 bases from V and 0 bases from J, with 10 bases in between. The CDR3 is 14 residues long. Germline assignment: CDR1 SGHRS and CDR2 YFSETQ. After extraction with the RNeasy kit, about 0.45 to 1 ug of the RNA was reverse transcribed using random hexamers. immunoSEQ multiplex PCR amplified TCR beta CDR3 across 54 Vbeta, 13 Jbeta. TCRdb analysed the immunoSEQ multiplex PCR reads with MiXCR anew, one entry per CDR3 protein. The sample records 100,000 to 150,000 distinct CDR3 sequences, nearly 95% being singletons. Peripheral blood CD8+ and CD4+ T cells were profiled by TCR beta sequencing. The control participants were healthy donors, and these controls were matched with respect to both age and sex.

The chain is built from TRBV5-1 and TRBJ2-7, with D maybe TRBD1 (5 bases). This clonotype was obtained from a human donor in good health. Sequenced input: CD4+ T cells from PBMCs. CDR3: CASSSSTDSYEQYF. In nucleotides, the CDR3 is TGCGCCAGCAGCTCATCGACAGACTCCTACGAGCAGTACTTC.